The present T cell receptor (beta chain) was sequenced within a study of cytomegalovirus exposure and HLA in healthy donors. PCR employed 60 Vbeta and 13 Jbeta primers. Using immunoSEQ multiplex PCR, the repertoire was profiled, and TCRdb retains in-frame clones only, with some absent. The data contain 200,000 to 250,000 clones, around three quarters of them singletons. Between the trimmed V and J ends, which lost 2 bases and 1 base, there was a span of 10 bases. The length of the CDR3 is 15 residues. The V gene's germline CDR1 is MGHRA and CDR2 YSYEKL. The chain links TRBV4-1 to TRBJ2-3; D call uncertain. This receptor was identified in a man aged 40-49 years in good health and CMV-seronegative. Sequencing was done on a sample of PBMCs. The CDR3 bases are TGCGCCAGCAGCCAACCATCCCCGGGCACAGATACGCAGTATTTT. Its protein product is CASSQPSPGTDTQYF.